What follows is one T cell receptor (beta chain) and its context. Its cognate antigen is unknown. Looked up from germline, CDR1 is SGDLS and CDR2 is YYNGEE. There are 16 residues in the CDR3. V gave up 4 bases and J gave up 4 bases; unmatched junction bases: 10. Unique molecular identifiers were carried by the TCR beta cDNA libraries. Each CDR3 protein gets one entry after TCRdb re-called the PCR reads with MiXCR. Here the sample spans fewer than 850,000 distinct CDR3 sequences, about 32% being singletons. This sample is part of a study of post-analysis software for immune sequencing data. Study-wide findings and caveats: Included in a set of 5 or 6 TRBV segments more frequent in patients than controls were TRBV5-6, TRBV5-1 and TRBV20-1.

Sequencing input: blood. The V gene is TRBV9, the J gene TRBJ2-2, with TRBD1 matching 7 bases. The TCR sequence derives from a girl aged 5-17 years with multiple sclerosis. As DNA, the CDR3 is TGTGCCAGCAGCTTCCGCAGACAGGGAACCACCGGGGAGCTGTTTTTT. Translation gives CASSFRRQGTTGELFF. The complete variable domain, with remaining parts taken from reference TRBV9 and TRBJ2-2, reads DSGVTQTPKHLITATGQRVTLRCSPRSGDLSVYWYQQSLDQGLQFLIQYYNGEERAKGNILERFSAQQFPDLHSELNLSSLELGDSALYFCASSFRRQGTTGELFFGEGSRLTVL.